This TCR beta chain stems from a study of blood T cell repertoires in COVID-19 (TCRdb year 2020). Describing the broader study: Samples from collaborators originated in the United States, Italy and Spain and spanned both the acute and convalescent phases of COVID-19. Samples were obtained from the ongoing ImmuneRACE study (first 160 participants) and from over a thousand subjects provided by 6 global collaborators. The repertoires were released in a freely available public database meant as a resource for research on the immune response to SARS-CoV-2. Sample metadata almost always included a de-identified subject ID, COVID-19 status, age in years and sex. Where available, HLA class I and class II types were taken from metadata supplied by the sample provider and were not determined by assay-based typing. The prospective study material was composed of cDNA or gDNA derived from T cells, B-cell-depleted T cells, or PBMCs. Deeply sampled blood TCRbeta repertoires from subjects exposed to, actively infected with, or recovered from COVID-19 were included in the dataset.

The immunoSEQ Assay, a bias-controlled multiplex PCR, was used to amplify TCRbeta CDR3 regions from genomic DNA. In the authors' own workflow: Nucleated cell counts per sample were estimated from amplification of reference gene primers within the assay. Sequence reads were collapsed and filtered to measure the absolute abundance of every unique TCRbeta CDR3 rearrangement. For each sample, productive Simpson clonality was calculated as the square root of Simpson's diversity index over productive rearrangements. The table was pulled from immuneACCESS by TCRdb, which kept in-frame rearrangements only. Such tables lose some clones; where checked, under half of the loss comes from unresolved V genes, and the rest has no known cause. That table is the source of V, J and clone size, and D and trimming were worked out from the DNA. The sample includes about 120,000 clones, with about 75% observed a single time. About a sixth of the sample is in the top ten clones.

What the study reported, not specific to this receptor: The quantity of clinical and demographic metadata differed by source and by participant and was supplied without curation.

For CDR1 and CDR2, the germline V gene (reference sequence) lists MNHEY and SMNVEV. The cysteine opens and the phenylalanine closes a CDR3 of 16 amino acids. Left in the record is the CDR3 DNA by itself, 48 bases read in frame from the first base. V is cut back by 3 bases and J by 6 bases, with 13 bases in the junction unmatched. Whole blood was collected in K2EDTA tubes by collaborating institutions according to the institutions' own protocols. For TCRbeta analysis, collaborators shipped samples in one of three forms: frozen whole blood, isolated PBMCs, or DNA extracted from either of those sample types. Remarks on this clone: Its antigen is not yet known. No per-base quality is available; no much larger clone lies one base away.

The material sequenced was peripheral blood. The sequence derives from a woman aged 80 or over with active or convalescent COVID-19. The rearranged segments are TRBV27 and TRBJ1-2; 7 bases in the middle match TRBD1. DNA sequence: TGTGCCAGCAGTTTTAGGACAGGTGTCTACTTGGATGGCTACACCTTC. Its product reads: CASSFRTGVYLDGYTF.